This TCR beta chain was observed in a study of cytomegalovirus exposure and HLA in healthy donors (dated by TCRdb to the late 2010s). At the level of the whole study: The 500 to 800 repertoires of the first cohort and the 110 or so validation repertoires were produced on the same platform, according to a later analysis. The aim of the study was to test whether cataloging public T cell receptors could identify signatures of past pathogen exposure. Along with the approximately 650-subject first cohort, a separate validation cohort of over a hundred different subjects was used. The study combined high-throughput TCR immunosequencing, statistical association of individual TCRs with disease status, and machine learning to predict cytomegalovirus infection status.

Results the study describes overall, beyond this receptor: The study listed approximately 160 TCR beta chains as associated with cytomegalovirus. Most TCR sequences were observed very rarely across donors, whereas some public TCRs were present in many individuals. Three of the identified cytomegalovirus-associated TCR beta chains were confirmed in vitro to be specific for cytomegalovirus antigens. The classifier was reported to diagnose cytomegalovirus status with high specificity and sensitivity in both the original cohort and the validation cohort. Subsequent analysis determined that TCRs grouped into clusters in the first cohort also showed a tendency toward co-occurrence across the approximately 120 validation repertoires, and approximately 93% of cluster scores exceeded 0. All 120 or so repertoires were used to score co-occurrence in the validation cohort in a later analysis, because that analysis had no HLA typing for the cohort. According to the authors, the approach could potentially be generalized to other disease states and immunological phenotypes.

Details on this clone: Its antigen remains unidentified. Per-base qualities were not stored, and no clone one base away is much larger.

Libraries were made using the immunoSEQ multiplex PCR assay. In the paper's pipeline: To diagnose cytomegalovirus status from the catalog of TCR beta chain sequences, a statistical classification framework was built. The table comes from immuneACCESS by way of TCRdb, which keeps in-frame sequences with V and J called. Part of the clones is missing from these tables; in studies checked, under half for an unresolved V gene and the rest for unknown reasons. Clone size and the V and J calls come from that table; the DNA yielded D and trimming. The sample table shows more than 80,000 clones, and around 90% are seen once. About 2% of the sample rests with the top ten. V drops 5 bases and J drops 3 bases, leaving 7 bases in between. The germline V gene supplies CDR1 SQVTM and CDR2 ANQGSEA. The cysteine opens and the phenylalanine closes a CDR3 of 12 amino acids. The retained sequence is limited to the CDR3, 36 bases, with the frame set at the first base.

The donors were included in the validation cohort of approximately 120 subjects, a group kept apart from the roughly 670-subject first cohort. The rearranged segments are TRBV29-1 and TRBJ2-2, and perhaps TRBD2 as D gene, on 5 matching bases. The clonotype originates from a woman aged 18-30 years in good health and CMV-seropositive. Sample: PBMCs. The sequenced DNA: TGCAGCGTTTCCGGGGACACCGGGGAGCTGTTTTTT. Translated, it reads CSVSGDTGELFF.